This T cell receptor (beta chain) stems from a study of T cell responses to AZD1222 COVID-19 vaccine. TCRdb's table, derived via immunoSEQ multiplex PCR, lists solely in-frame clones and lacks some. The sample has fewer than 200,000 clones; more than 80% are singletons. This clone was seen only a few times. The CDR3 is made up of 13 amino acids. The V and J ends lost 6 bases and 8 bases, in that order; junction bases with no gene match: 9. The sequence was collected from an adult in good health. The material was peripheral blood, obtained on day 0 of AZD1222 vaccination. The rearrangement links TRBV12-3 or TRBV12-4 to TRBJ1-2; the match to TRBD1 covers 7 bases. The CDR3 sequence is CASRRGQSRGYTF. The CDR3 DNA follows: TGTGCCAGCAGACGGGGACAGTCAAGGGGCTACACCTTC.